This section outlines one T cell receptor (beta chain) sequence together with its context. Its antigen remains unknown. This sample is drawn from a study of cytomegalovirus exposure and HLA in healthy donors. Use of 60 Vbeta and 13 Jbeta primers characterized the PCR. Libraries were prepared by immunoSEQ multiplex PCR; TCRdb keeps only in-frame clonotypes and omits some of them. The sample consists of about 89,000 clones, around 77% of them appearing once. Findings of the study overall: Cytomegalovirus-associated status was assigned to about 170 TCR beta chains.

The CDR3 has 15 amino acids. The germline V gene encodes CDR1 MNHNY and CDR2 SVGAGI (reference sequence). Trimming took off 5 bases at V and 3 bases at J, with 13 bases between the two ends. This TCR was recovered from a man younger than 45 in good health and CMV-seronegative. The specimen sequenced was PBMCs. V is TRBV6-6 and J is TRBJ1-4; TRBD1 is a possible D gene (6 bases). CDR3 sequence: CASSVQGFANEKLFF. For the CDR3, the DNA is TGTGCCAGCAGTGTCCAGGGGTTCGCTAATGAAAAACTGTTTTTT.